Listed below are T cell receptor beta chains from one sample, sequenced in a study of blood T cells in healthy people across ages. MiXCR was run by TCRdb on the 5' RACE reads, yielding one entry per CDR3 protein. The sample includes approximately 1.5 million distinct CDR3 sequences, approximately 43% of them seen just once. Sequencing input: blood. Receptors were obtained from a young woman in good health. The CDR3 runs from the conserved cysteine through the conserved F or W. The order of the fields is V gene, D gene, clone size, J gene, CDR3 DNA, CDR3 protein. D genes are given only for firm matches. Expanded clones are given a class, and other clones once, few, many or no size at all.

>TRBV28|.|.|TRBJ1-5
TGTGCCAGCACCCACAGGGACCATCAGCCCCAGCATTTT
CASTHRDHQPQHF
>TRBV20-1|TRBD1|.|TRBJ2-3
TGCAGTGCTAGAGATATGCGCGGGACAGGGGGCACAGATACGCAGTATTTT
CSARDMRGTGGTDTQYF
>TRBV3-1|TRBD2|.|TRBJ2-7
TGTGCCAGCAGCCCCGGACTAGCGGGAGTGTTATACGAGCAGTACTTC
CASSPGLAGVLYEQYF
>TRBV7-3|.|few|TRBJ2-3
TGTGCCAGCAGCTTAGGGGCTAGCCGAAGCACAGATACGCAGTATTTT
CASSLGASRSTDTQYF
>TRBV7-9|.|many|TRBJ2-1
TGTGCCAGCAGTTTGCGGGGAGACTCCTACAATGAGCAGTTCTTC
CASSLRGDSYNEQFF
>TRBV20-1|TRBD2|.|TRBJ2-1
TGCAGTGCTAGGGGACTCGGGGGGGCCTTCTACAATGAGCAGTTCTTC
CSARGLGGAFYNEQFF
>TRBV27|TRBD2|.|TRBJ2-3
TGTGCCAGCAGCCCGCATCGACTAGCGGGTACAGATACGCAGTATTTT
CASSPHRLAGTDTQYF
>TRBV11-2|.|few|TRBJ2-1
TGTGCCAGCAGCTTAGATCAACACAATGAGCAGTTCTTC
CASSLDQHNEQFF
>TRBV7-9|.|.|TRBJ1-2
TGTGCCAGCAGCTTAGGGGGCTTCGAGGGTTATGGCTACACCTTC
CASSLGGFEGYGYTF
>TRBV20-1|.|.|TRBJ2-5
TGCAGTGCCACTCTGGGGATCCAAGAGACCCGGTACTTC
CSATLGIQETRYF
>TRBV12-3/TRBV12-4|.|.|TRBJ2-3
TGTGCCAGCAGTCGAGGGGTGGGTTTGGGAAATACGCAGTATTTT
CASSRGVGLGNTQYF
>TRBV6-2/TRBV6-3|TRBD1|.|TRBJ1-5
TGTGCCACCACTGGGACAGGGGGTTTTCAGCCCCAGCATTTT
CATTGTGGFQPQHF
>TRBV6-2/TRBV6-3|TRBD1|few|TRBJ1-2
TGTGCCAGCACTCCCCGGGACAGGGGGCTCGTCTATGGCTACACCTTC
CASTPRDRGLVYGYTF
>TRBV20-1|.|many|TRBJ1-1
TGCAGTGCCGCGGGACATTTCATGAACACTGAAGCTTTCTTT
CSAAGHFMNTEAFF
>TRBV9|TRBD1|few|TRBJ2-7
TGTGCCAGCAGCGTAGGGGGACAGGACCTCTACGAGCAGTACTTC
CASSVGGQDLYEQYF
>TRBV2|TRBD2|.|TRBJ2-1
TGTGCCAGCAGCCACTTTCTAACTAGCGGGAGTTTCAATGAGCAGTTCTTC
CASSHFLTSGSFNEQFF
>TRBV3-1|.|.|TRBJ2-7
TGTGCCAGCAGACTCAACCGCAACTACGAGCAGTACTTC
CASRLNRNYEQYF
>TRBV10-3|.|.|TRBJ2-3
TGTGCCATCAGGACAACAGATACGCAGTATTTT
CAIRTTDTQYF
>TRBV7-9|TRBD1|.|TRBJ1-1
TGTGCCAGCAGCGTTTCACAGGGGACTGAAGCTTTCTTT
CASSVSQGTEAFF
>TRBV9|.|few|TRBJ2-7
TGTGCCAGCAGCGTAGATCCCGGGGGCGCCTACGAGCAGTACTTC
CASSVDPGGAYEQYF
>TRBV3-1|TRBD1|.|TRBJ2-2
TGTGCCAGCAGCATCATTCCCGGGACAGGGTCCGGGGAGCTGTTTTTT
CASSIIPGTGSGELFF
>TRBV9|.|.|TRBJ2-5
TGTGCCAGCAGCTCAGACAGGGGAGGGCAAGAGACCCAGTACTTC
CASSSDRGGQETQYF
>TRBV2|.|many|TRBJ1-2
TGTGCCAGCAGGCGGGACAAAAACTATGGCTACACCTTC
CASRRDKNYGYTF
>TRBV7-9|.|.|TRBJ2-1
TGTGCCAGCAGCTTAGGCGATGGTGAGCAGTTCTTC
CASSLGDGEQFF
>TRBV4-3|.|few|TRBJ2-7
TGCGCCAGCAGCCAAGACCGGTACAGAGGTGCCTACGAGCAGTACTTC
CASSQDRYRGAYEQYF
>TRBV7-2|TRBD1|.|TRBJ1-2
TGTGCCAGCAGCGCGTACAGGGGTGGCTACACCTTC
CASSAYRGGYTF
>TRBV29-1|.|.|TRBJ2-1
TGCAGCGTTGCTGGAGAGTACAATGAGCAGTTCTTC
CSVAGEYNEQFF
>TRBV27|TRBD1|.|TRBJ1-2
TGTGCCAGCAGAGGGTCAGGGGGCGAAGGCTACACCTTC
CASRGSGGEGYTF
>TRBV7-9|.|.|TRBJ1-1
TGTGCCAGCAGCGAGAGGCCCGTCTCGAGAGGCACTGAAGCTTTCTTT
CASSERPVSRGTEAFF
>TRBV7-2|TRBD2|.|TRBJ2-7
TGTGCCAGCAATGTTCCGGGACTAGCTCTCTACGAGCAGTACTTC
CASNVPGLALYEQYF
>TRBV27|.|.|TRBJ2-5
TGTGCCAGCAGTTTAGTGGCTCCAGAGTACCAAGAGACCCAGTACTTC
CASSLVAPEYQETQYF
>TRBV18|.|few|TRBJ1-6
TGTGCCAGCACGTTGACAGGTCAGAATTCACCCCTCCACTTT
CASTLTGQNSPLHF
>TRBV20-1|TRBD1|.|TRBJ2-5
TGCAGTGCTAAAGACAGGGGGCTAGAGACCCAGTACTTC
CSAKDRGLETQYF
>TRBV12-3/TRBV12-4|.|.|TRBJ2-1
TGTGCCAGCACCTTCTTTTCGGGAGACAATGAGCAGTTCTTC
CASTFFSGDNEQFF
>TRBV27|.|few|TRBJ2-1
TGTGCCAGCAGTACAGCCCCTACCTTTAATGAGCAGTTCTTC
CASSTAPTFNEQFF
>TRBV6-2/TRBV6-3|.|few|TRBJ1-6
TGTGCCAGCAGCCAGGATTCGAGAGGGAATAATTCACCCCTCCACTTT
CASSQDSRGNNSPLHF
>TRBV6-5|.|.|TRBJ2-7
TGTGCCAGCAGTTACGAAAGGGGCGCAGACTACGAGCAGTACTTC
CASSYERGADYEQYF
>TRBV7-2|TRBD2|.|TRBJ2-5
TGTGCCAGCAGCTTAGTTAGCGGGGAACTAGAGACCCAGTGCTTC
CASSLVSGELETQCF
>TRBV29-1|.|.|TRBJ2-3
TGCAGCGTGTGGGACCCTGGGGATACGCAGTATTTT
CSVWDPGDTQYF
>TRBV5-5|TRBD2|.|TRBJ2-5
TGTGCCAGCAGCTCTGCCGGGACTAGCGGGTTATGTGAGCAGTACTTC
CASSSAGTSGLCEQYF
>TRBV6-6|.|once|TRBJ2-7
TGTGCCAGCAATAAAGGAAGAGGTTCTTACGAGCAGTACTTC
CASNKGRGSYEQYF
>TRBV7-3|.|few|TRBJ2-3
TGTGCCAGCAGCGCTAGTGGGGGGAGGACAGATACGCAGTATTTT
CASSASGGRTDTQYF
>TRBV20-1|TRBD1|.|TRBJ2-5
TGCAGTGCTAGAGATAGACAGGGAAGAGAGACCCAGTACTTC
CSARDRQGRETQYF
>TRBV29-1|.|.|TRBJ2-5
TGCAGCGTCCGACTGGGGGTGCGGCAAGAGACCCAGTACTTC
CSVRLGVRQETQYF
>TRBV16|.|.|TRBJ2-7
TGTGCCAGCAGCCAATCTGCAGAAAGCTACGAGCAGTACTTC
CASSQSAESYEQYF
>TRBV9|.|.|TRBJ2-7
TGTGCCAGCAGCGGGCGTCTTGAAGGCGGCGAGCAGTACTTC
CASSGRLEGGEQYF
>TRBV28|.|.|TRBJ2-5
TGTGCCAGCAGTCCTAGCGAATTCTTGACATGGGTAGAGACCCAGTACTTC
CASSPSEFLTWVETQYF
>TRBV7-2|.|.|TRBJ2-3
TGTGCCAGCAGCTTCCCGAACTCGGCGGCAGATACGCAGTATTTT
CASSFPNSAADTQYF
>TRBV18|TRBD2|few|TRBJ2-3
TGTGCCAGCACCCCTACGGGGGGGGCAGCAGATACGCAGTATTTT
CASTPTGGAADTQYF
>TRBV5-1|TRBD1|once|TRBJ1-1
TGCGCCAGCAGCTTCCTAGGACAGGACACTGAAGCTTTCTTT
CASSFLGQDTEAFF
>TRBV2|.|few|TRBJ2-5
TGTGCCAGCAGTGTGAGACGTGAGACCCAGTACTTC
CASSVRRETQYF
>TRBV4-1|.|.|TRBJ2-7
TGCGCCAGCAGCAATCAAGGTTTGGGAAAATCCTACGAGCAGTACTTC
CASSNQGLGKSYEQYF
>TRBV20-1|.|.|TRBJ1-3
TGCAGTGCTAGCCAGGGGTATGTCGGAAACACCATATATTTT
CSASQGYVGNTIYF
>TRBV6-6|TRBD1|.|TRBJ1-2
TGTGCCAGCAGTGCGGACAGGGCGTACTATGGCTACACCTTC
CASSADRAYYGYTF
>TRBV6-2/TRBV6-3|.|.|TRBJ2-5
TGTGCCAGCTTGGAGCAGGGTCAAGAGACCCAGTACTTC
CASLEQGQETQYF
>TRBV20-1|.|few|TRBJ2-3
TGCAGTGCTCCCCTCGCCGGGGGGCGCACAGATACGCAGTATTTT
CSAPLAGGRTDTQYF
>TRBV29-1|.|.|TRBJ1-1
TGCAACGCCCAGGATGGGGACACTGAAGCTTTCTTT
CNAQDGDTEAFF